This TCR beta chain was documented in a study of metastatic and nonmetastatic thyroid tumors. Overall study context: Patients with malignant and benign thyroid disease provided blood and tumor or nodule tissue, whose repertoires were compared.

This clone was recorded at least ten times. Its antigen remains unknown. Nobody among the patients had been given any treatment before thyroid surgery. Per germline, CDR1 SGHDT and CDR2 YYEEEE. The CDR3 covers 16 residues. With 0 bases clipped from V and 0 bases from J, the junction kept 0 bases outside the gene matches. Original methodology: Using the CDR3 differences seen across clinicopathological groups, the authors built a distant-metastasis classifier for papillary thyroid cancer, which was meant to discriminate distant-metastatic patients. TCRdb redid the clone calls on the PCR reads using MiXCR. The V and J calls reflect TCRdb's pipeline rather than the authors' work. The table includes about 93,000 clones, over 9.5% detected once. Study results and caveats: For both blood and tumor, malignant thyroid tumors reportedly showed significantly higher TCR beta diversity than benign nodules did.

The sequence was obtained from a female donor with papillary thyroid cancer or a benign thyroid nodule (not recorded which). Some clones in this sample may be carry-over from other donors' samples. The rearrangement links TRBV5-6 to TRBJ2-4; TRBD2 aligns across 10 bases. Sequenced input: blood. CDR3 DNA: TGTGCCAGCAGCTTGGGACTAGCGGGAGCCAAAAACATTCAGTACTTC. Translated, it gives CASSLGLAGAKNIQYF.